The T cell receptor beta chain described here comes from a study of cytomegalovirus exposure and HLA in healthy donors. This clone has only one observation. The PCR contained 60 Vbeta and 13 Jbeta primers. Assay: immunoSEQ multiplex PCR; the TCRdb copy retains only in-frame clones and omits some. The sample contains hundreds of thousands of clones, 80% to 90% of which appear only once. The material sequenced was PBMCs. This receptor was identified in a woman younger than 35 in good health and CMV-seronegative.

The CDR3 region has the DNA TGTGCCAGCAGCTTAGAGGCAGATCCCTACTATGGCTACACCTTC. It specifies CASSLEADPYYGYTF. The chain carries TRBV11-3 and TRBJ1-2; the D is unclear. The CDR3 runs 15 residues. Trimming pared 0 bases from V and 3 bases from J, leaving 11 bases between. The germline V gene has CDR1 SGHNT and CDR2 YENEEA.